The clone carrying this T cell receptor (beta chain) appeared a few times. cDNA libraries for TCR alpha and TCR beta, carrying sample barcodes and UMIs, came from 5'RACE with constant-segment primers. TCRdb reprocessed the 5' RACE reads with MiXCR, giving one entry per CDR3 protein. In the table there are about 430,000 distinct CDR3 sequences, about a sixth of which are singletons. These data belong to a study of T-cell memory formation after mild COVID-19. Background on the study: In these data, TCR clusters were largely donor specific.

The CDR3 is 13 residues long. In germline, CDR1 is SQVTM, CDR2 ANQGSEA. V was cut by 6 bases and J by 0 bases, with 8 bases left in between. The chain couples TRBV29-1 to TRBJ2-2; D gene uncertain. The sample consisted of PBMCs or a T cell subset sorted from them (not recorded which). The sequence was obtained from a man between 18 and 29 years old who had mild COVID-19 (a few samples of this study predate the infection). Cell type and time point are not known. CDR3 nucleotides: TGCAGCGTGACCGATACGAACACCGGGGAGCTGTTTTTT. Translating gives CSVTDTNTGELFF.